This section outlines one TCR beta chain sequence together with its context. What it binds is unknown. This table comes from immunoSEQ multiplex PCR, and its TCRdb copy is limited to in-frame clones, with some not included. The sample yields roughly 8,500 clones, 89% seen once. These data come from a study of T cells after posttransplantation cyclophosphamide. Study findings and constraints: Tissue-infiltrating T cells from skin or gut overlapped little with blood T cells. Recipient CMV seropositivity and CMV reactivation strongly tracked TRB clonality.

The V end was cut by 7 bases, the J end by 4 bases, with 13 bases between. CDR1 and CDR2 from the germline V gene are LNHDA and SQIVND (reference sequence). The CDR3 totals 13 residues. The TCR was taken from a woman in her fifties or sixties in good health, CMV-negative, and a related stem cell transplant donor. Sequencing input: memory CD4+ T cells sorted from PBMCs. This chain connects TRBV19 to TRBJ1-2; no definite D call. For the CDR3, the DNA is TGTGCCAGTACTTTTGACGGGTTCTATGGCTACACCTTC. Its protein product is CASTFDGFYGYTF.